The next 23 T cell receptor beta chains were all read from a single sample in a study of PD-L1 blockade in urothelial cancer. Clones were sequenced by immunoSEQ multiplex PCR, and TCRdb holds only the in-frame ones, with some missing. Altogether some 65,000 clones are present, around 81% being singletons, with the ten largest covering 3.2%. As to time point: pretreatment peripheral blood. Specimen: PBMCs, collected around atezolizumab (anti-PD-L1) treatment. These receptor sequences come from a man between 65 and 85 years old with urothelial cancer.

In nucleotides, the CDR3 is TGCGCCAGCAGTGAGCACTCGGGGGGAGCGGGAGAACTGAATGAGCAGTTCTTC. This translates into CASSEHSGGAGELNEQFF. J is TRBJ2-1 and V is TRBV10-2, with 8 bases aligning to TRBD2. V gave up 2 bases and J gave up 7 bases; unmatched junction bases: 16. Germline loops: CDR1 WSHSY, CDR2 SAAADI. The CDR3 extends over 18 amino acids.

V gene TRBV15 combines with J gene TRBJ1-4; D might be TRBD1 (5 bases). V was shortened by 0 bases and J by 8 bases, with 13 bases between the two germline ends. This CDR3 spans 15 amino acids. Per the germline V gene, CDR1 is LNHNV and CDR2 is YYDKDF (reference sequence). CDR3 protein: CATSRDFGGGEKLFF. As DNA, the CDR3 is TGTGCCACCAGCAGAGATTTCGGGGGTGGCGAAAAACTGTTTTTT.

Only one count was recorded for this clone. The CDR3, as DNA: TGTGCCAGTAGCGAACCGGGACAGGGATACAATGAGCAGTTCTTC. Protein sequence: CASSEPGQGYNEQFF. V and J are TRBV19 and TRBJ2-1; 9 bases align to TRBD1. The germline CDR1 and CDR2 sequences are LNHDA and SQIVND (reference sequence). The trim removed 6 bases at V and 4 bases at J, leaving 7 bases unmatched. This CDR3 has 15 amino acids.

This clone was seen a handful of times. This chain joins TRBV6-5 and TRBJ1-3, with D possibly matching TRBD1 (5 bases). Germline CDR1 and CDR2: MNHEY and SVGAGI. The V end was cut by 6 bases, the J end by 4 bases, with 13 bases between. CDR3 length: 14 residues. The DNA for the CDR3 is TGTGCCAGCAGGGTGGGGCTGGGAGGAAACACCATATATTTT. Translating it yields CASRVGLGGNTIYF.

This clone was seen more than once but under ten times. This chain links TRBV6-1 with TRBJ2-2, with 8 nucleotides matching TRBD2. V lost 7 bases to trimming and J lost 8 bases; unmatched junction nucleotides: 9. Germline assignment: CDR1 MNHNS and CDR2 SASEGT. There are 14 residues in the CDR3. CDR3: CASKFTSGWGELFF. The CDR3 DNA reads as TGTGCCAGCAAGTTTACTAGCGGTTGGGGGGAGCTGTTTTTT.

CDR3 residues: CASSRSYLFSNEQFF. As DNA, the CDR3 is TGCGCCAGCAGCCGTAGCTATTTATTTTCCAATGAGCAGTTCTTC. This chain joins TRBV5-1 and TRBJ2-1; D not certain. The CDR3 runs 15 residues. V was pared by 4 bases and J by 6 bases, with 17 bases between. Germline V lookup: CDR1 SGHRS, CDR2 YFSETQ.

This chain uses TRBV6-6 with TRBJ1-1, with 8 bases lining up with TRBD1. The CDR3 loop spans 14 amino acids. Germline V lookup: CDR1 MNHNY, CDR2 SVGAGI (reference sequence). J was trimmed by 5 bases and V by 7 bases; bases with no gene match: 9. The CDR3 DNA is TGTGCCAGCACCACCGGACAGGGACGGACTGAAGCTTTCTTT. Residues: CASTTGQGRTEAFF.

This sequence joins TRBV7-9 and TRBJ2-5, with D perhaps matching TRBD2 (6 bases). Looked up from germline, CDR1 is SEHNR and CDR2 is FQNEAQ (reference sequence). This CDR3 is 18 amino acids long. Trimming took off 0 bases at V and 4 bases at J, with 21 bases between the two ends. The CDR3 loop reads CASSLAISLRGRRETQYF. The DNA of the CDR3 is TGTGCCAGCAGCTTAGCGATCTCCCTACGGGGGAGACGAGAGACCCAGTACTTC.

This clone showed up just once. CDR3: CSVEGLAGFSYEQYF. Written as DNA, the CDR3 is TGCAGCGTGGAGGGACTAGCGGGTTTCTCCTACGAGCAGTACTTC. The gene calls are TRBV29-1 and TRBJ2-7, with 12 bases aligning to TRBD2. Looked up from germline, CDR1 is SQVTM and CDR2 is ANQGSEA. The CDR3 has 15 amino acids. J lost 0 bases, V lost 6 bases, and 6 bases had no gene match.

This chain links TRBV11-2 with TRBJ2-5, with 14 bases matching TRBD2. The CDR3 consists of 17 residues. With V trimmed by 2 bases and J by 5 bases, 7 bases remained unmatched. Looked up from germline, CDR1 is SGHAT and CDR2 is FQNNGV. CDR3 in DNA: TGTGCCAGCAGCTTAAGGTTGACTAGCGGGAGGGAGGAGACCCAGTACTTC. It is translated as CASSLRLTSGREETQYF.

The chain combines TRBV5-4 with TRBJ2-1, with D perhaps TRBD1 (5 bases). V lost 1 base and J lost 9, with 8 bases in between. The CDR3 has 12 amino acids. In germline, CDR1 is SGHNT, CDR2 YYREEE (reference sequence). CDR3 protein: CASSLRQGEQFF. The CDR3 DNA reads as TGTGCCAGCAGCTTGCGTCAGGGTGAGCAGTTCTTC.

This chain uses TRBV19 with TRBJ1-2; TRBD1 matches at 10 bases. Trimming removed 8 bases from V and 6 bases from J; junction bases left unmatched: 12. The CDR3 sequence is 15 residues long. CDR1 LNHDA and CDR2 SQIVND come from the germline V gene (reference sequence). CDR3 sequence: CASRTQRGQGHGYTF. As DNA, the CDR3 is TGTGCCAGTCGTACCCAGAGGGGACAGGGGCATGGCTACACCTTC.

CDR3 region: CASSEFVAGGEQFF. In nucleotides, the CDR3 is TGTGCCAGCAGTGAATTTGTAGCGGGAGGTGAGCAGTTCTTC. V is TRBV2 and J is TRBJ2-1; TRBD2 matches 10 bases. Germline V gene sequence: CDR1 SNHLY, CDR2 FYNNEI. CDR3 length: 14 amino acids. J gave up 9 bases and V 2 bases, and 4 bases lay outside the gene matches.

A few counts support this clone. The rearrangement joins TRBV29-1 to TRBJ2-1; possible D gene TRBD1, 6 bases. The CDR3 is 11 amino acids. Between the trimmed V and J ends, which lost 5 bases and 4 bases, there was a span of 6 bases. Germline lookup yields CDR1 SQVTM and CDR2 ANQGSEA. CDR3 sequence (DNA): TGCAGCGTTAGGGGGTACAATGAGCAGTTCTTC. Its translation is CSVRGYNEQFF.

The V call is TRBV7-9, the J call TRBJ2-5; D unclear. CDR1 and CDR2 (germline): SEHNR, FQNEAQ (reference sequence). The CDR3 is made up of 12 amino acids. Deletions cut 1 base from V and 5 bases from J, with 5 bases between. This CDR3 is CASSLVQETQYF. DNA of the CDR3: TGTGCCAGCAGCTTAGTTCAGGAGACCCAGTACTTC.

V usage is TRBV30 and J usage is TRBJ2-7; the match to TRBD2 covers 10 bases. The CDR3 has 12 residues. From germline, CDR1 is GTSNPN and CDR2 SVGIG (reference sequence). As DNA, the CDR3 is TGTGCTATGGGACTAGCGACTCACGAGCAGTACTTC. It encodes CAMGLATHEQYF.

V is TRBV18 and J is TRBJ2-1; 7 nucleotides agree with TRBD1. Germline V gene data show CDR1 as KGHSH and CDR2 as LQKENI. With V trimmed by 5 bases and J by 3 bases, 7 bases remained unmatched. The CDR3 runs 15 residues. In DNA, the CDR3 is TGTGCCAGCTCATACACCGGGACAGTCTACAATGAGCAGTTCTTC. Its protein is CASSYTGTVYNEQFF. Full variable domain (missing parts from reference TRBV18 and TRBJ2-1): NAGVMQNPRHLVRRRGQEARLRCSPMKGHSHVYWYRQLPEEGLKFMVYLQKENIIDESGMPKERFSAEFPKEGPSILRIQQVVRGDSAAYFCASSYTGTVYNEQFFGPGTRLTVL.

The rearrangement links TRBV5-1 to TRBJ1-4, with 9 bases lining up with TRBD1. With 4 bases clipped from V and 7 bases from J, the junction kept 5 bases outside the gene matches. This CDR3 is built from 14 residues. Germline CDR1 and CDR2: SGHRS and YFSETQ. CDR3: CASSDGQGSEKLFF. DNA for the CDR3: TGCGCCAGCAGCGACGGACAGGGGAGTGAAAAACTGTTTTTT.

The chain employs TRBV5-1 and TRBJ1-1; TRBD1 matches 10 bases. CDR1 and CDR2 (germline): SGHRS, YFSETQ. J lost 4 bases, V lost 4 bases, and 4 bases had no gene match. The CDR3 extends over 14 amino acids. The CDR3 region is CASSATGGGTEAFF. The CDR3 DNA reads as TGCGCCAGCAGCGCGACAGGGGGCGGCACTGAAGCTTTCTTT.

The CDR3 nucleotides read TGCGCCAGCAGCCCTCCGACTAGCGGGAGTTCCCCTCTAGCAGATACGCAGTATTTT. It translates to CASSPPTSGSSPLADTQYF. The chain recombines TRBV4-1 with TRBJ2-3; 12 bases fit TRBD2. The CDR3 contains 19 residues. Looked up from germline, CDR1 is MGHRA and CDR2 is YSYEKL. J was trimmed by 4 bases and V by 4 bases; bases with no gene match: 15.

V and J are TRBV5-4 and TRBJ2-5, with 7 nucleotides matching TRBD2. V lost 0 bases to trimming and J lost 5 bases; unmatched junction nucleotides: 10. The CDR3 contains 16 residues. The V gene's germline CDR1 is SGHNT and CDR2 YYREEE (reference sequence). The DNA of the CDR3 is TGTGCCAGCAGCTTGGGCGGCGGGAGAGGTGGGGAGACCCAGTACTTC. It translates to CASSLGGGRGGETQYF.

V is TRBV7-2 and J is TRBJ2-7; TRBD1 might be the D (6 bases). Germline CDR1 and CDR2: SGHTA and FQGNSA. Trimming removed 4 bases from V and 3 bases from J, with 7 bases in between. The CDR3 sequence is 12 residues long. The CDR3 spells CASSWDNYEQYF. The CDR3 nucleotides read TGTGCCAGCAGCTGGGACAACTACGAGCAGTACTTC.

The rearrangement uses TRBV7-2 and TRBJ1-4, with unresolved D. Trimming took 5 bases from V and 8 from J, leaving 15 bases between them. The CDR3 runs to 14 residues. Looked up from germline, CDR1 is SGHTA and CDR2 is FQGNSA. The CDR3 loop is CASSPQPGSEKLFF. For the CDR3, the DNA is TGTGCCAGCAGCCCCCAACCGGGGTCGGAAAAACTGTTTTTT. Looking up the rest from reference TRBV7-2 and TRBJ1-4 gives the full variable domain: GAGVSQSPSNKVTEKGKDVELRCDPISGHTALYWYRQSLGQGLEFLIYFQGNSAPDKSGLPSDRFSAERTGGSVSTLTIQRTQQEDSAVYLCASSPQPGSEKLFFGSGTQLSVL.